The T cell receptor beta chain described here comes from a study of T cell repertoires in cytomegalovirus infection. Study-wide background: Carrying CMV and the relevant HLA type showed in public TCR beta signatures.

TCRdb passed the reads through MiXCR, listing each CDR3 protein once. Of around 530,000 distinct CDR3 sequences in the sample, about a quarter were seen once. About this clonotype: Its antigen is as yet unknown.

V trimming: 2 bases; J trimming: 1 base; junction bases outside the gene matches: 2. Looked up from germline, CDR1 is MNHEY and CDR2 is SVGEGT. The CDR3 is 15 amino acids. Study results and caveats: Adding up the frequency of public TCR beta families identified people who carried CMV plus the relevant HLA. Dominant in the ex vivo response were TCR beta clonotypes restricted by HLA-C and specific for CMV.

The sample taken for sequencing was PBMCs. The sequence was collected from a human donor in good health (CMV status not recorded). Some clones in this sample may be carry-over from other donors' samples. This sequence joins TRBV6-2 or TRBV6-3 and TRBJ2-5; 9 nucleotides line up with TRBD2. The CDR3 loop is CASSYELAGQETQYF. The CDR3 DNA sequence: TGTGCCAGCAGTTACGAACTAGCGGGCCAAGAGACCCAGTACTTC.